The source of this T cell receptor beta chain is a study of T cell responses to AZD1222 COVID-19 vaccine. The assay was immunoSEQ multiplex PCR, and TCRdb's table has in-frame clones only and misses some. The sample carries 70,000 to 95,000 clones, approximately 90% recorded once. Notes on this clone: Its antigen is currently unknown.

Study results and limitations: Nearly half of the spike-specific TCRs reportedly recognize variant regions that carry no mutations.

The sample consisted of peripheral blood, taken 28 days after the second AZD1222 dose. This clonotype was obtained from an adult who received the AZD1222 COVID-19 vaccine.

The CDR3 loop reads CASSERGGETQYF. The CDR3 coding sequence is TGTGCCAGCAGTGAAAGGGGCGGAGAGACCCAGTACTTC. This chain connects TRBV25-1 to TRBJ2-5; D possibly corresponds to TRBD1 (5 bases). Germline V gene lookup returns CDR1 MGHDK and CDR2 SYGVNS. V was pared by 2 bases and J by 4 bases, with 8 bases between. The CDR3 extends over 13 amino acids.